Shown below are 24 T cell receptor beta chains from a single sample sequenced in a study of CD8 T cells in Susac syndrome. RNA was extracted with the RNeasy kit, and a quantity of about 0.45 to 1 ug was reverse transcribed using random hexamers. TCRdb called the immunoSEQ multiplex PCR reads again in MiXCR, with one record for every CDR3 protein. The sample lists approximately 170,000 distinct CDR3 sequences, around 92% occurring once. The sample consisted of CD4+ T cells from PBMCs. Every receptor here comes from a human donor in good health.

This clonotype was seen more than once but under ten times. V and J are TRBV7-2 and TRBJ2-3; D not resolved. This CDR3 comprises 13 residues. The ends were cut back, 4 bases at V and 0 bases at J, with 5 bases in the middle. Germline CDR1 reads SGHTA; CDR2 reads FQGNSA. The CDR3 DNA reads TGTGCCAGCAGCTCCTTGAGCACAGATACGCAGTATTTT. Its translation is CASSSLSTDTQYF.

This chain connects TRBV11-3 to TRBJ2-7; D might be TRBD2 (5 bases). Per germline, CDR1 SGHNT and CDR2 YENEEA. The V end lost 5 bases, the J end lost 6 bases, and 11 bases lay between the germline ends. The CDR3 has 12 amino acids. The CDR3 spells CASSPNEGEQYF. Here the CDR3 DNA reads TGTGCCAGCAGCCCCAACGAGGGCGAGCAGTACTTC.

The rearrangement joins TRBV27 to TRBJ1-2, with D perhaps matching TRBD1 (5 bases). The CDR3 totals 15 residues. The germline V gene has CDR1 MNHEY and CDR2 SMNVEV (reference sequence). V was cut by 3 bases and J by 1 base, with 12 bases left in between. The CDR3: CASSLRRGSNYGYTF. CDR3 sequence (DNA): TGTGCCAGCAGTTTGCGCCGGGGGAGTAACTATGGCTACACCTTC.

V is TRBV4-1 and J is TRBJ2-6, with 9 nucleotides matching TRBD2. This CDR3 is 19 amino acids long. Germline V lookup: CDR1 MGHRA, CDR2 YSYEKL. The ends lost 2 bases at V and 3 bases at J; junction bases unmatched: 11. As DNA, the CDR3 is TGCGCCAGCAGCCAACCCACTTTAGCGGGAGTTCTTGGGGCCAACGTCCTGACTTTC. The encoded protein is CASSQPTLAGVLGANVLTF.

This clonotype was seen a single time. This sequence joins TRBV20-1 and TRBJ1-5; 9 bases are a match to TRBD1. Germline CDR1 is DFQATT and CDR2 is SNEGSKA (reference sequence). This CDR3 region has 17 residues. The V gene end was trimmed by 6 bases and the J gene end by 4 bases; junction bases not matched to a gene: 16. The DNA of the CDR3 is TGCAGTGCAGTTATTACAGGGGGCGGGTGGTGGAATCAGCCCCAGCATTTT. This codes for CSAVITGGGWWNQPQHF.

The V call is TRBV30, the J call TRBJ2-3; 10 nucleotides line up with TRBD2. This CDR3 contains 13 residues. CDR1 and CDR2 (germline): GTSNPN, SVGIG (reference sequence). The V gene end was trimmed by 7 bases and the J gene end by 6 bases; junction bases not matched to a gene: 7. CDR3 nucleotide sequence: TGTGCCTCCCCACTAGCGGGACTGGATACGCAGTATTTT. Translated, it gives CASPLAGLDTQYF.

The J gene is TRBJ2-4, the V gene TRBV4-3, with D hard to call. The CDR3 has 14 residues. Between the trimmed V and J ends, which lost 0 bases and 4 bases, there was a span of 7 bases. The germline gives CDR1 LGHNA, CDR2 YSLEER. For the CDR3, the DNA is TGCGCCAGCAGCCAAGAGTCCCAGAAAAACATTCAGTACTTC. Protein sequence: CASSQESQKNIQYF.

V and J are TRBV23-1 and TRBJ1-2, with TRBD1 matching 7 bases. TRBV23-1 is flagged as an ORF with uncertain function. J was trimmed by 2 bases and V by 6 bases; bases with no gene match: 6. This CDR3 is 14 amino acids long. The CDR3 nucleotides read TGCGCCAGCAGAGCTGGACAGGCCAACTATGGCTACACCTTC. This translates into CASRAGQANYGYTF.

V gene TRBV5-1 combines with J gene TRBJ2-5, with D perhaps matching TRBD2 (5 bases). The germline V gene encodes CDR1 SGHRS and CDR2 YFSETQ. V was trimmed by 3 bases and J by 3 bases, leaving 15 bases between them. This CDR3 spans 15 amino acids. CDR3 protein: CASSSDGHGEETQYF. CDR3 nucleotide sequence: TGCGCCAGCAGCTCGGACGGGCACGGGGAAGAGACCCAGTACTTC.

V and J are TRBV29-1 and TRBJ1-2; D ambiguous. V was clipped by 4 bases and J by 8 bases, with 11 bases between them. This CDR3 spans 11 amino acids. Germline assignment: CDR1 SQVTM and CDR2 ANQGSEA. The CDR3 sequence: CSVGGQMGYTF. The CDR3 nucleotides read TGCAGCGTTGGGGGTCAGATGGGCTACACCTTC.

This clonotype was seen just once. The CDR3 DNA is TGCGCCAGCAGCCGGTGGAAGCAGGGAGGTGAAAAACTGTTTTTT. Protein sequence: CASSRWKQGGEKLFF. This sequence joins TRBV4-3 and TRBJ1-4; possible D gene TRBD1, 5 bases. Germline V gene data show CDR1 as LGHNA and CDR2 as YSLEER. The CDR3 is 15 residues long. Trimming left V 4 bases short and J 7 bases short, with 16 bases between.

The chain uses TRBV6-6 and TRBJ1-2; D not certain. V was clipped by 5 bases and J by 6 bases, with 16 bases between them. Germline CDR1 MNHNY, CDR2 SVGAGI (reference sequence). The CDR3 covers 14 residues. The CDR3 loop is CASSHSLRGNGYTF. The DNA of the CDR3 is TGTGCCAGCAGTCACAGCCTCCGGGGAAATGGCTACACCTTC.

The gene calls are TRBV18 and TRBJ2-1, with 10 positions matching TRBD2. J lost 2 bases, V lost 3 bases, and 1 base had no gene match. This CDR3 has 15 amino acids. From germline, CDR1 is KGHSH and CDR2 LQKENI. For the CDR3, the DNA is TGTGCCAGCTCACCGGGACTAGCGACCTACAATGAGCAGTTCTTC. Protein product: CASSPGLATYNEQFF.

This rearrangement joins TRBV10-3 to TRBJ2-2, with a tentative D call TRBD1 (6 bases). Trimming took 7 bases from V and 4 from J, leaving 16 bases between them. From germline, CDR1 is ENHRY and CDR2 SYGVKD. This CDR3 has 15 amino acids. This CDR3 is CAIKPGQPSTGELFF. The CDR3 DNA sequence: TGTGCCATCAAACCCGGACAGCCCAGCACCGGGGAGCTGTTTTTT.

This clonotype was counted once. The V call is TRBV27, the J call TRBJ2-7; 12 bases agree with TRBD2. Germline assignment: CDR1 MNHEY and CDR2 SMNVEV (reference sequence). This CDR3 is built from 14 residues. With V trimmed by 8 bases and J by 0 bases, 2 bases remained unmatched. DNA of the CDR3: TGTGCCAGCGGACTAGCGGGGCGCTCCTACGAGCAGTACTTC. It translates to CASGLAGRSYEQYF.

The V gene is TRBV4-3, the J gene TRBJ2-5, with 8 bases fitting TRBD2. CDR3 length: 18 residues. The V gene end was trimmed by 0 bases and the J gene end by 7 bases; junction bases not matched to a gene: 16. Germline assignment: CDR1 LGHNA and CDR2 YSLEER. The CDR3 coding sequence is TGCGCCAGCAGCCAAGATGGTGGCGGGGGGTCAACACGTTCGACCCAGTACTTC. The encoded protein is CASSQDGGGGSTRSTQYF.

This clonotype was detected only a few times. The gene calls are TRBV4-3 and TRBJ1-4, with 7 bases matching TRBD1. Losses at the gene ends were 4 bases for V and 7 bases for J; bases not matched to a gene: 9. This CDR3 has 15 amino acids. Per the germline V gene, CDR1 is LGHNA and CDR2 is YSLEER. This CDR3 is CASSLATTGVEKLFF. CDR3 nucleotides: TGCGCCAGCAGCCTCGCTACCACAGGGGTTGAAAAACTGTTTTTT.

The gene calls are TRBV28 and TRBJ1-1, with a weak D call TRBD1 (5 bases). CDR3 length: 14 residues. V lost 5 bases and J 11 bases, leaving 21 bases between the germline ends. The germline V gene has CDR1 MDHEN and CDR2 SYDVKM. As DNA, the CDR3 is TGTGCCAGCAGTCCCCCGTCAATGGGGACTATGGCTTTCTTT. Its translation is CASSPPSMGTMAFF.

This clonotype has only one observation. The V and J genes are TRBV5-1 and TRBJ2-7; 9 bases agree with TRBD1. The junction had 3 bases not matched to a gene; V was cut back by 4 bases and J by 4 bases. The CDR3 loop spans 13 amino acids. CDR1 and CDR2 from the germline V gene are SGHRS and YFSETQ. The CDR3 sequence is CASSKGQGYEQYF. CDR3 nucleotide sequence: TGCGCCAGCAGCAAGGGACAGGGATACGAGCAGTACTTC.

The chain joins TRBV12-3 or TRBV12-4 to TRBJ1-5; D is unresolved. Trimming took 2 bases from V and 5 from J, leaving 7 bases between them. The CDR3 has 13 amino acids. The CDR3 here is CASSLRVDQPQHF. For the CDR3, the DNA is TGTGCCAGCAGTTTAAGGGTGGATCAGCCCCAGCATTTT.

The chain joins TRBV28 to TRBJ2-2, with 9 bases matching TRBD1. Trimming took 6 bases from V and 4 from J; bases not matched to a gene: 15. The CDR3 is 18 residues long. CDR1 is MDHEN and CDR2 is SYDVKM in the germline V gene. This chain's CDR3 is CASSPPGQGLSGTGELFF. For the CDR3, the DNA is TGTGCCAGCAGCCCGCCGGGACAGGGACTATCTGGCACCGGGGAGCTGTTTTTT.

The V gene is TRBV28, the J gene TRBJ2-3; 7 nucleotides align to TRBD2. Germline lookup yields CDR1 MDHEN and CDR2 SYDVKM. This CDR3 contains 14 residues. The J segment lost 0 bases and the V segment lost 7 bases, leaving 4 bases of the junction unmatched. As DNA, the CDR3 is TGTGCCAGCACCCGACTAGCTAGCACAGATACGCAGTATTTT. Translation: CASTRLASTDTQYF.

This rearrangement joins TRBV14 to TRBJ2-6; D is unclear. V was shortened by 0 bases and J by 0 bases, with 6 bases between the two germline ends. The CDR3 runs to 16 residues. CDR1 and CDR2 (germline): SGHDN, FVKESK. CDR3 nucleotide sequence: TGTGCCAGCAGCCAAGATAGGAACTCTGGGGCCAACGTCCTGACTTTC. Amino acid sequence: CASSQDRNSGANVLTF.

This clonotype appeared a single time. The chain recombines TRBV6-5 with TRBJ2-7; the D gene is possibly TRBD1 (6 bases). V shed 6 bases and J shed 2 bases, with 11 bases lying between them. Germline lookup yields CDR1 MNHEY and CDR2 SVGAGI. There are 13 residues in the CDR3. The CDR3 DNA reads as TGTGCCAGCAGGGCCACAGGGACCTACGAGCAGTACTTC. It is translated as CASRATGTYEQYF.